The 11 T cell receptor beta chains reported below all come from one sample, sequenced in a study of CD8 T cells in ankylosing spondylitis. TCRdb processed the 5' RACE reads anew with MiXCR; each CDR3 protein has one entry. The table has 250,000 to 350,000 distinct CDR3 sequences, 20% seen once. Material for sequencing was blood, either unsorted or a sorted T cell fraction (not recorded which). These receptor sequences come from a male donor with ankylosing spondylitis or in good health (not recorded which).

V usage is TRBV30 and J usage is TRBJ1-3; D unresolved. The CDR3 is made up of 12 amino acids. CDR1 is GTSNPN, CDR2 SVGIG, per germline (reference sequence). CDR3 nucleotide sequence: TGTGCTGTCCCTGTGGCTGGAAACACCATATATTTT. Amino acids: CAVPVAGNTIYF.

J is TRBJ2-3 and V is TRBV20-1, with 10 nucleotides matching TRBD2. V shed 6 bases and J 6 bases; nucleotides not matched to a gene: 9. Germline loops: CDR1 DFQATT, CDR2 SNEGSKA (reference sequence). This CDR3 has 14 residues. The chain's CDR3 is CSAPLAGVIDTQYF. The CDR3 DNA reads TGCAGTGCCCCTCTAGCGGGAGTTATCGATACGCAGTATTTT.

The rearrangement links TRBV9 to TRBJ2-1; D gene unclear. Deletions cut 0 bases from V and 8 bases from J, with 12 bases between. The CDR3 covers 14 residues. In germline, CDR1 is SGDLS, CDR2 YYNGEE. The CDR3 sequence is CASSVATGRDEQFF. CDR3 nucleotide sequence: TGTGCCAGCAGCGTAGCGACCGGTAGGGATGAGCAGTTCTTC.

The rearrangement uses TRBV5-1 and TRBJ1-4, with D hard to call. Trimming took 4 bases from V and 5 from J, leaving 12 bases between them. CDR1 is SGHRS and CDR2 is YFSETQ in the germline V gene. CDR3 size: 14 residues. DNA for the CDR3: TGCGCCAGCAGCCCGGAAATCGGGAATGAAAAACTGTTTTTT. This sequence encodes CASSPEIGNEKLFF.

The V and J genes are TRBV10-2 and TRBJ2-7, with a possible D match to TRBD1 (6 bases). The V and J ends lost 2 bases and 4 bases respectively, with 15 bases between them. The CDR3 is 15 residues long. Germline V gene lookup returns CDR1 WSHSY and CDR2 SAAADI. CDR3 coding DNA: TGCGCCAGCAGTGAGCGTCCGGGACACGGATACGAGCAGTACGTC. It encodes CASSERPGHGYEQYV.

The chain joins TRBV29-1 to TRBJ2-2; no definite D call. In germline, CDR1 is SQVTM, CDR2 ANQGSEA. V lost 1 base and J 1 base, leaving 4 bases between the germline ends. The CDR3 is made up of 13 amino acids. Here the CDR3 reads CSVEVGNTGELFF. CDR3 DNA: TGCAGCGTTGAAGTGGGGAACACCGGGGAGCTGTTTTTT.

This chain joins TRBV2 and TRBJ1-2; weak D call: TRBD1 (6 bases). Germline values: CDR1 SNHLY, CDR2 FYNNEI. V shed 5 bases and J shed 4 bases, with 14 bases lying between them. This CDR3 is 14 amino acids long. DNA of the CDR3: TGTGCCAGCAGTTTACAGGGCTACGGCTATGGCTACACCTTC. Its protein is CASSLQGYGYGYTF.

This clonotype appeared a few times. This chain uses TRBV5-1 with TRBJ1-1; D gene uncertain. V gave up 10 bases and J gave up 4 bases, with 17 bases separating them. This CDR3 region has 13 residues. Germline assignment: CDR1 SGHRS and CDR2 YFSETQ. The CDR3 nucleotides are TGCGCCTCTGCCCCGGCTTCGGGCACTGAAGCTTTCTTT. Translation: CASAPASGTEAFF.

This clonotype has at least ten counts. V usage is TRBV12-3 or TRBV12-4 and J usage is TRBJ1-1; the D gene is possibly TRBD1 (5 bases). The CDR3 contains 14 residues. V lost 5 bases and J 1 base, leaving 11 bases between the germline ends. DNA for the CDR3: TGTGCCAGCAGTCCTGGGAGGGGGAACACTGAAGCTTTCTTT. Its protein is CASSPGRGNTEAFF.

In this sample, this clonotype turned up many times. The CDR3: CSVATFEAFF. The CDR3, as DNA: TGCAGCGTTGCGACGTTCGAAGCTTTCTTT. The rearrangement joins TRBV29-1 to TRBJ1-1; D is uncertain. Trimming pared 4 bases from V and 8 bases from J, leaving 8 bases between. Per germline, CDR1 SQVTM and CDR2 ANQGSEA. CDR3 size: 10 residues.

This clonotype has more than one count but fewer than ten. One base away lies a much larger clone, so this may be a sequencing read error. The rearrangement uses TRBV2 and TRBJ2-3; no clear D. The CDR3 spans 12 residues. Trimming took 4 bases from V and 2 from J, leaving 4 bases between them. Germline CDR1 SNHLY, CDR2 FYNNEI. The CDR3 sequence: CASSALTDTQYF. For the CDR3, the DNA is TGTGCCAGCAGTGCTCTCACAGATACGCAGTATTTT. The whole variable domain, filled in from reference TRBV2 and TRBJ2-3, reads EPEVTQTPSHQVTQMGQEVILRCVPISNHLYFYWYRQILGQKVEFLVSFYNNEISEKSEIFDDQFSVERPDGSNFTLKIRSTKLEDSAMYFCASSALTDTQYFGPGTRLTVL.